This T cell receptor beta chain was sequenced during a study of T cells in Graves' hyperthyroidism and ophthalmopathy. Broader study findings: Separating ophthalmopathy from stable hyperthyroidism was achieved by a 13 V-J model. Ophthalmopathy was model-predicted a median about 6.9 months pre-onset.

In the case of this clonotype: What it binds is not known.

Using RNA transcripts as the source, TCR beta CDR3 regions were amplified. An initial round of RT-PCR targeting the TCR CDR3 relied on the HTBI primer set. One entry per CDR3 protein, called by TCRdb with MiXCR from the multiplex PCR reads. The sample carries a few hundred thousand distinct CDR3 sequences, about 20% recorded once. The study excluded patients with uncontrolled infection, other autoimmune disease, pregnancy or lactation. Clinicians diagnosed patients from clinical symptoms, serum thyroxine and TRAb, thyroid ultrasound and orbital computed tomography. Sequencing used blood. This receptor was obtained from a woman between 65 and 79 years old with Graves' ophthalmopathy.

The CDR3 sequence is CASSRRLTYEQYF. DNA for the CDR3: TGTGCCAGCAGCCGACGCCTGACGTACGAGCAGTACTTC. This sequence joins TRBV12-3 or TRBV12-4 and TRBJ2-7; D ambiguous. CDR3 length: 13 amino acids. Trimming cost V 6 bases and J 4 bases, with 13 bases left between them.